This T cell receptor (beta chain) appears in the sequencing data of a study of blood T cells in healthy people across ages. Study-level results: Total diversity from one million sequenced T cells was likely underestimated. Naive and antigen-experienced cells were not separated, limiting conclusive comparison. The fall in TCR beta diversity per million T cells was roughly linear with age.

A remark on this clonotype: What it binds is unknown.

At least 6.5 million PBMCs were isolated per sample. CDR3 length equals 16 residues. V was trimmed by 3 bases and J by 2 bases, leaving 16 bases between them. Germline V CDR1 and CDR2: KGHSH, LQKENI. PCR was performed a second time for roughly 7 to 12 cycles using a sample-barcoded 5' primer and a J-beta primer mix. TCRdb independently ran MiXCR on the 5' RACE reads; one entry per CDR3 protein. The table shows 790,000 or so distinct CDR3 sequences, with approximately 60% occurring only once. The sequenced sample was blood. This sequence was found in a man aged 40-50 years in good health. V is TRBV18 and J is TRBJ2-5, with a possible D match to TRBD1 (5 bases). This CDR3 is CASSPYRRKTQETQYF. The DNA for the CDR3 is TGTGCCAGCTCACCGTACAGGCGAAAGACGCAAGAGACCCAGTACTTC.